Below are 24 T cell receptor beta chains sequenced from a single sample in a study of T cells in Graves' hyperthyroidism and ophthalmopathy. Researchers took RNA transcripts and amplified the TCR beta CDR3 regions from them. In the first-round RT-PCR of the TCR CDR3, the HTBI primer set was used. TCRdb ran MiXCR on the multiplex PCR reads and lists one entry per CDR3 protein. Of approximately 380,000 distinct CDR3 sequences in the sample, roughly an eighth were seen once. Source material: blood. The receptors stem from a man over 45 with Graves' ophthalmopathy.

This clonotype showed up many times. The gene calls are TRBV27 and TRBJ2-7; 8 bases map to TRBD1. Germline V gene lookup returns CDR1 MNHEY and CDR2 SMNVEV (reference sequence). CDR3 length: 15 residues. V lost 5 bases to trimming and J lost 2 bases; unmatched junction nucleotides: 8. CDR3 protein: CASSPTGTGTYEQYF. CDR3 DNA sequence: TGTGCCAGCAGTCCGACCGGGACAGGAACCTACGAGCAGTACTTC.

This clonotype has a count of ten or more. V and J are TRBV5-1 and TRBJ2-1; TRBD2 matches at 10 bases. Per the germline V gene, CDR1 is SGHRS and CDR2 is YFSETQ. The J segment lost 5 bases and the V segment lost 7 bases, leaving 9 bases of the junction unmatched. The CDR3 totals 15 residues. The chain's CDR3 is CASQTRTSGNNEQFF. The CDR3 DNA is TGCGCCAGCCAGACCCGGACTAGCGGTAACAATGAGCAGTTCTTC.

This rearrangement joins TRBV14 to TRBJ1-2, with D possibly matching TRBD1 (6 bases). Trimming took 0 bases from V and 5 from J, leaving 7 bases between them. CDR3 length equals 13 residues. The germline CDR1 and CDR2 sequences are SGHDN and FVKESK. As DNA, the CDR3 is TGTGCCAGCAGCCAAGATCAGGGGTATGGCTACACCTTC. It encodes CASSQDQGYGYTF.

The chain couples TRBV6-1 to TRBJ2-7; D is uncertain. The CDR3 covers 13 residues. The V and J ends lost 1 base and 6 bases respectively, with 10 bases between them. Per germline, CDR1 MNHNS and CDR2 SASEGT. The CDR3 DNA reads TGTGCCAGCAGTGAAGTCCAGGCTCTCGAGCAGTACTTC. Its protein product is CASSEVQALEQYF.

This clonotype was counted many times. The chain employs TRBV7-6 and TRBJ1-1; 7 positions match TRBD1. This CDR3 region has 15 residues. The V and J ends lost 5 bases and 8 bases, in that order; junction bases with no gene match: 14. CDR1 is SGHVS, CDR2 FNYEAQ, per germline. CDR3 DNA sequence: TGTGCCAGCAGCACTAGGACAGGCCCCCGGGGGGAAGCTTTCTTT. It translates to CASSTRTGPRGEAFF.

This clonotype was seen many times. This chain links TRBV4-1 with TRBJ2-7; 12 nucleotides line up with TRBD2. Germline CDR1 and CDR2: MGHRA and YSYEKL. CDR3 length: 15 residues. The J segment lost 5 bases and the V segment lost 1 base, leaving 3 bases of the junction unmatched. CDR3: CASSQGTSGINEQYF. In DNA, the CDR3 is TGCGCCAGCAGCCAAGGGACTAGCGGGATCAACGAGCAGTACTTC.

V and J are TRBV12-3 or TRBV12-4 and TRBJ2-7, with 10 bases lining up with TRBD2. J lost 4 bases, V lost 3 bases, and 6 bases had no gene match. The CDR3 runs to 15 residues. Written as DNA, the CDR3 is TGTGCCAGCAGTTTTGGTACTAGCGGGATTTACGAGCAGTACTTC. Translated: CASSFGTSGIYEQYF.

In this sample, this clonotype turned up many times. The chain has TRBV24-1 and TRBJ2-7; TRBD1 aligns across 7 bases. Trimming took 4 bases from V and 3 from J; bases not matched to a gene: 11. Germline loops: CDR1 KGHDR, CDR2 SFDVKD. There are 16 residues in the CDR3. The CDR3 reads CATSENSDRLGYEQYF. CDR3 sequence (DNA): TGTGCCACCAGTGAAAACTCGGACAGGCTCGGCTACGAGCAGTACTTC.

This clonotype was found many times. This chain joins TRBV29-1 and TRBJ2-3; possibly TRBD2 for D (5 bases). This CDR3 has 15 residues. Germline V lookup: CDR1 SQVTM, CDR2 ANQGSEA. With 0 bases removed from V and 5 bases from J, the gap between germline ends came to 15 bases. The CDR3 sequence is CSVEDPRETVDTQYF. CDR3 coding DNA: TGCAGCGTTGAAGATCCGAGGGAGACGGTAGATACGCAGTATTTT.

This clonotype was counted ten times or more. The rearrangement uses TRBV6-5 and TRBJ2-3; 7 bases are a match to TRBD2. Germline values: CDR1 MNHEY, CDR2 SVGAGI. Trimming cost V 0 bases and J 3 bases; bases outside gene matches: 3. The CDR3 loop spans 15 amino acids. The CDR3 loop reads CASSYSAGVTDTQYF. The CDR3 DNA follows: TGTGCCAGCAGTTACTCGGCGGGAGTTACAGATACGCAGTATTTT.

This clonotype showed up just a few times. V usage is TRBV9 and J usage is TRBJ1-1; no reliable D call. The germline V gene has CDR1 SGDLS and CDR2 YYNGEE. There are 14 residues in the CDR3. The V end lost 1 base, the J end lost 1 base, and 8 bases lay between the germline ends. The CDR3 bases are TGTGCCAGCAGCGTATCAGGAACGAACACTGAAGCTTTCTTT. This codes for CASSVSGTNTEAFF.

This clonotype has more than one count but fewer than ten. The V call is TRBV11-2, the J call TRBJ2-3, with 14 bases identical to TRBD2. The germline V gene has CDR1 SGHAT and CDR2 FQNNGV. The CDR3 is 17 amino acids. The junction had 6 bases not matched to a gene; V was cut back by 2 bases and J by 5 bases. Written as DNA, the CDR3 is TGTGCCAGCAGCTTACTCCCGGGACTAGCGGGAGAAGATACGCAGTATTTT. It translates to CASSLLPGLAGEDTQYF.

This clonotype was detected many times. The J gene is TRBJ2-5, the V gene TRBV28; 8 nucleotides line up with TRBD1. This CDR3 has 13 amino acids. Trimming at V came to 9 bases and at J to 5 bases, leaving 8 bases not matched to a gene. CDR1 is MDHEN and CDR2 is SYDVKM in the germline V gene. CDR3 coding DNA: TGTGCCAGACAGAGCAGGGGGCGTGAGACCCAGTACTTC. This encodes CARQSRGRETQYF.

V and J are TRBV7-2 and TRBJ1-6; tentative D call: TRBD1 (6 bases). Per germline, CDR1 SGHTA and CDR2 FQGNSA. V lost 1 base to trimming and J lost 10 bases, with 17 bases between them. The CDR3 is 16 amino acids. The CDR3 nucleotides read TGTGCCAGCAGCTTAGGGGTGGGGGGGGGCGGCTCACCCCTCCACTTT. It yields the protein CASSLGVGGGGSPLHF.

This clonotype was detected ten times or more. V gene TRBV12-3 or TRBV12-4 combines with J gene TRBJ1-5, with 7 bases fitting TRBD1. Trimming at V came to 6 bases and at J to 4 bases, leaving 12 bases not matched to a gene. The CDR3 contains 16 residues. CDR3 region: CASSLYRQGSNQPQHF. The CDR3 nucleotides read TGTGCCAGCAGCTTATATAGACAGGGTAGTAATCAGCCCCAGCATTTT.

This clonotype has ten or more counts. V and J are TRBV5-1 and TRBJ2-7; tentative D call: TRBD1 (5 bases). Germline V lookup: CDR1 SGHRS, CDR2 YFSETQ. V lost 5 bases and J 7 bases, leaving 13 bases between the germline ends. The CDR3 covers 12 residues. In nucleotides, the CDR3 is TGCGCCAGCAGATTAGACAGTCGGGAGCAGTACTTC. Its protein is CASRLDSREQYF.

In its sample, this clonotype was seen many times. This chain links TRBV28 with TRBJ1-2, with 7 bases identical to TRBD1. The CDR3 runs 13 residues. V shed 6 bases, J shed 8 bases, and the junction held 9 bases outside the gene matches. The V gene's germline CDR1 is MDHEN and CDR2 SYDVKM. CDR3 in DNA: TGTGCCAGCAGATTGGACAGGAGGGACGGCTACACCTTC. It encodes CASRLDRRDGYTF.

Many counts were recorded for this clonotype. V gene TRBV11-3 combines with J gene TRBJ2-1; 8 nucleotides line up with TRBD2. After removal of 0 bases from V and 0 bases from J, the junction contained 4 bases not matched to a gene. CDR3 length: 17 amino acids. Germline V gene sequence: CDR1 SGHNT, CDR2 YENEEA. CDR3 amino acids: CASSLEASGSSYNEQFF. For the CDR3, the DNA is TGTGCCAGCAGCTTAGAGGCGAGCGGGAGCTCCTACAATGAGCAGTTCTTC.

This rearrangement joins TRBV20-1 to TRBJ1-3; no definite D call. V shed 1 base and J shed 2 bases, with 6 bases lying between them. This CDR3 has 13 amino acids. Germline assignment: CDR1 DFQATT and CDR2 SNEGSKA (reference sequence). CDR3 protein: CSARVDTGNTIYF. CDR3 nucleotides: TGCAGTGCTAGAGTCGACACTGGAAACACCATATATTTT.

In regard to this clonotype: Possible read error: a much larger clone is one base away. The chain carries TRBV20-1 and TRBJ2-5; D tentatively reads TRBD1 or TRBD2 (5 bases each). Germline-derived CDR1 and CDR2 are DFQATT and SNEGSKA (reference sequence). Trimming removed 1 base from V and 1 base from J, with 19 bases in between. This CDR3 spans 17 amino acids. The CDR3 is CSARAFRDRSPQETQYF. The CDR3 coding sequence is TGCAGTGCTAGAGCGTTCCGGGACCGGAGCCCCCAAGAGACCCAGTACTTC.

In this sample, this clonotype turned up a few times. This sequence joins TRBV29-1 and TRBJ1-2, with TRBD1 matching 11 bases. This CDR3 has 17 residues. Germline V lookup: CDR1 SQVTM, CDR2 ANQGSEA. V shed 6 bases, J shed 3 bases, and the junction held 15 bases outside the gene matches. In DNA, the CDR3 is TGCAGCGTAATCCTGATGGACAGGGGGCGCGGATACTATGGCTACACCTTC. This codes for CSVILMDRGRGYYGYTF.

This clonotype was seen a few times. This chain uses TRBV7-2 with TRBJ2-3; no definite D call. The V end was cut by 0 bases, the J end by 2 bases, with 6 bases between. This CDR3 is built from 14 residues. Germline V gives CDR1 SGHTA, CDR2 FQGNSA. CDR3 sequence reads: CASSLAQYTDTQYF. The DNA for the CDR3 is TGTGCCAGCAGCTTAGCGCAGTACACAGATACGCAGTATTTT.

This clonotype was observed a few times. The chain uses TRBV6-1 and TRBJ2-1; D gene uncertain. This CDR3 spans 12 amino acids. Germline V gene data show CDR1 as MNHNS and CDR2 as SASEGT. Trimming stripped 7 bases from V and 9 bases from J, with 13 bases between. The chain's CDR3 is CASMPSVCEQFF. As DNA, the CDR3 is TGTGCCAGCATGCCCTCAGTATGTGAGCAGTTCTTC.

This clonotype has just a few counts. The chain is built from TRBV7-9 and TRBJ2-7, with D possibly matching TRBD1 (6 bases). CDR1 is SEHNR, CDR2 FQNEAQ, per germline (reference sequence). The CDR3 covers 14 residues. V lost 3 bases and J lost 6, with 15 bases in between. Written as DNA, the CDR3 is TGTGCCAGCAGCTTTGGGGGCCGCTCCCCCGAGCAGTACTTC. Translation gives CASSFGGRSPEQYF.